A single T cell receptor beta chain is shown here with its context. Its specificity is not known. Other nucleotide sequences from this sample produce the same CDR3. Only CD45RO-negative cells positively selected for CCR7 counted as naive CD8 cells, so terminally differentiated effector memory CD45RA+ cells were excluded. The data were taken from a study of shared clonotypes between healthy human individuals. General study points: Sharing of clonotypes among donors was expected to vary with sequencing depth. Sequencing of the sorted subsets was shown by rarefaction to be incomplete despite large depth.

Original data processing: Quality scores were absent from the junction-only immunoSEQ sequences, so filtering differed. Assay: immunoSEQ multiplex PCR; the TCRdb copy retains only in-frame clones and omits some. The V and J calls and clone size are taken from that table; D and trimming were inferred from the DNA. The sample has roughly 2 million clones, 85% to 95% seen once. The length of the CDR3 is 12 residues. Germline assignment: CDR1 SGHNT and CDR2 YYREEE (reference sequence). V shed 0 bases and J shed 5 bases, with 2 bases lying between them. Specimen: naive CD8+ T cells sorted from blood. This sequence joins TRBV5-4 and TRBJ2-2; no firm D call. The receptor was derived from a man younger than 35 in good health. CDR3 amino acids: CASSLDTGELFF. In nucleotides, the CDR3 is TGTGCCAGCAGCTTGGATACCGGGGAGCTGTTTTTT.